This T cell receptor (beta chain) is drawn from a study of cytomegalovirus exposure and HLA in healthy donors. Looked up from germline, CDR1 is MNHNY and CDR2 is SVGAGI (reference sequence). The CDR3 has 15 residues. V lost 4 bases and J lost 0, with 10 bases in between. Study-wide findings and caveats: Cytomegalovirus association was listed for 164 TCR beta chains.

A word on this clone: What it binds is unknown.

The PCR contained 60 Vbeta and 13 Jbeta primers. Profiling relied on immunoSEQ multiplex PCR, and the TCRdb table lists in-frame clones only, not all of them. The sample has about 200,000 clones, 80% to 90% seen once. Healthy bone marrow donors made up the donors. V gene TRBV6-6 combines with J gene TRBJ1-5; D is uncertain. The clonotype was recovered from a man aged 25 to 45 in good health and CMV-seronegative. Sequencing used PBMCs. This CDR3 is CASSSLRISNQPQHF. The CDR3, as DNA: TGTGCCAGCAGTTCCCTGAGGATTAGCAATCAGCCCCAGCATTTT.